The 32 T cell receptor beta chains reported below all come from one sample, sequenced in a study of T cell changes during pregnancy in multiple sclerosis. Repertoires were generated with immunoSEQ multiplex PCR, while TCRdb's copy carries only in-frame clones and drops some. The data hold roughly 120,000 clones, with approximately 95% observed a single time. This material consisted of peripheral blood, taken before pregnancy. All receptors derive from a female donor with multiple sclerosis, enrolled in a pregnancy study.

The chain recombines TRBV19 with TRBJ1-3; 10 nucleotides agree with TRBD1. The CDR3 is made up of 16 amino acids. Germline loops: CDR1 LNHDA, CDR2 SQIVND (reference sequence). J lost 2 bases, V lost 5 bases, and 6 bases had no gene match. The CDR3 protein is CASSQPGQGTGNTIYF. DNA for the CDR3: TGTGCCAGTAGTCAGCCGGGACAGGGGACTGGAAACACCATATATTTT.

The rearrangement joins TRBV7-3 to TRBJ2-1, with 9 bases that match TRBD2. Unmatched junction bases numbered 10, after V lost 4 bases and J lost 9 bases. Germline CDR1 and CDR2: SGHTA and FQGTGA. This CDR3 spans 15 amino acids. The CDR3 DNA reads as TGTGCCAGCAGCTCACGGACTAGCGAGGGGGGTGAGCAGTTCTTC. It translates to CASSSRTSEGGEQFF.

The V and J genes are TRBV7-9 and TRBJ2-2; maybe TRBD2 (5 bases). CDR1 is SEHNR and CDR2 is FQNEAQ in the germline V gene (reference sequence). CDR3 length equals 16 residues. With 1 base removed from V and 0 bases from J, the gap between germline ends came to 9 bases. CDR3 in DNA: TGTGCCAGCAGCTTAGGGGTCGGGGCGAACACCGGGGAGCTGTTTTTT. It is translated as CASSLGVGANTGELFF. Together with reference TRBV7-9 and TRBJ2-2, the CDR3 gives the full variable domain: DTGVSQNPRHKITKRGQNVTFRCDPISEHNRLYWYRQTLGQGPEFLTYFQNEAQLEKSRLLSDRFSAERPKGSFSTLEIQRTEQGDSAMYLCASSLGVGANTGELFFGEGSRLTVL.

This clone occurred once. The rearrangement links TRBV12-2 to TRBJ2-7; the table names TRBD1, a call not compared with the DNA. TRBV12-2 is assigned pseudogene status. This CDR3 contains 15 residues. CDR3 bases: TGTGCAAGTCGCTTACGACCGGGACAGGGTAGCGAGCAGTACTTC. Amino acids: CASRLRPGQGSEQYF.

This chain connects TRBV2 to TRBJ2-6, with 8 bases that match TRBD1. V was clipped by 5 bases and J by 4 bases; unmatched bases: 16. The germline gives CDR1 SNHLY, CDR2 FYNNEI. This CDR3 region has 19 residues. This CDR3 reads CASSRTGNFLLSGANVLTF. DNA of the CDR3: TGTGCCAGCAGTAGGACAGGGAATTTCCTCCTTTCCGGGGCCAACGTCCTGACTTTC.

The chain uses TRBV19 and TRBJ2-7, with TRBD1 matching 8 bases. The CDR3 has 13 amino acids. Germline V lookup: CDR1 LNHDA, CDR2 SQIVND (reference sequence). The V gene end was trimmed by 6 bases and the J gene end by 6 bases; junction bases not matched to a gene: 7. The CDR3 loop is CASSPGTGGEQYF. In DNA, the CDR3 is TGTGCCAGTAGCCCAGGGACAGGAGGCGAGCAGTACTTC.

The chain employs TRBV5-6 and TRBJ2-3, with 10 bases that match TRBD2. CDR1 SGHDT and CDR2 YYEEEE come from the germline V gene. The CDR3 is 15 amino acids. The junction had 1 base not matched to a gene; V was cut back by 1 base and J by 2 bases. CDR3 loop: CASSLTSGATDTQYF. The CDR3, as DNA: TGTGCCAGCAGCTTGACTAGCGGGGCCACAGATACGCAGTATTTT.

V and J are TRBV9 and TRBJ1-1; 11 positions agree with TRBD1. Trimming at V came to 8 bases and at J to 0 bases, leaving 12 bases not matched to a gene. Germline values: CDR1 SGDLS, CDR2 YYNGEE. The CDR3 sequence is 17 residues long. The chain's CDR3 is CASSRLGQGAVNTEAFF. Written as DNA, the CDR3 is TGTGCCAGTAGCAGATTAGGACAGGGGGCGGTGAACACTGAAGCTTTCTTT.

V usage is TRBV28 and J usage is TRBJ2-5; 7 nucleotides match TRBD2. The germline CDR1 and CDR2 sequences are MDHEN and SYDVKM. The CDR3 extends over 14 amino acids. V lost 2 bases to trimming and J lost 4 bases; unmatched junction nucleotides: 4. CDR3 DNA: TGTGCCAGCAGTTTAGCGGGAGTGGGAGAGACCCAGTACTTC. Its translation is CASSLAGVGETQYF.

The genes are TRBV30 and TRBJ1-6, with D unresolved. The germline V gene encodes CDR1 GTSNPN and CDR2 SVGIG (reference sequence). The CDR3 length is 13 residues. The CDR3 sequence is CASRTDQNSPLHF. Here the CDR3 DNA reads TGTGCTTCGAGGACTGACCAAAATTCACCCCTCCACTTT.

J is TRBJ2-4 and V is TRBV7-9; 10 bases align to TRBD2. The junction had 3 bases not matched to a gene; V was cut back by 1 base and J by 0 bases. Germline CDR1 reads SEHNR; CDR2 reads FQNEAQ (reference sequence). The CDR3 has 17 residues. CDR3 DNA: TGTGCCAGCAGCTTAGTTAGCGGGGGGCTAGCCAAAAACATTCAGTACTTC. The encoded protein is CASSLVSGGLAKNIQYF.

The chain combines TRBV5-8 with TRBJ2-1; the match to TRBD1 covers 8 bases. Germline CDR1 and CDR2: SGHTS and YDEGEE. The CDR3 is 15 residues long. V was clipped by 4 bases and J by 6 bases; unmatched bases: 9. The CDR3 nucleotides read TGTGCCAGCAGCACTGGGACAGGAGTGATCAATGAGCAGTTCTTC. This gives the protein CASSTGTGVINEQFF.

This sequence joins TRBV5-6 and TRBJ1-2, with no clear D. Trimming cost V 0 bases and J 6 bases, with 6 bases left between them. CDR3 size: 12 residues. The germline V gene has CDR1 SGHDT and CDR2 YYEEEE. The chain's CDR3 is CASSLDSHGYTF. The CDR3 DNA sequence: TGTGCCAGCAGCTTGGACAGCCATGGCTACACCTTC. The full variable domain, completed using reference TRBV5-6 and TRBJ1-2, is DAGVTQSPTHLIKTRGQQVTLRCSPKSGHDTVSWYQQALGQGPQFIFQYYEEEERQRGNFPDRFSGHQFPNYSSELNVNALLLGDSALYLCASSLDSHGYTFGSGTRLTVV.

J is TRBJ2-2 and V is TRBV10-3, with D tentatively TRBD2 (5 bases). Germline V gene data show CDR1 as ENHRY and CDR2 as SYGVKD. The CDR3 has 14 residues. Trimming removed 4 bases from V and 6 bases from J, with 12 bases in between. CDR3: CAISGTPSPGELFF. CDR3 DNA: TGTGCCATCAGTGGGACTCCTTCCCCCGGGGAGCTGTTTTTT.

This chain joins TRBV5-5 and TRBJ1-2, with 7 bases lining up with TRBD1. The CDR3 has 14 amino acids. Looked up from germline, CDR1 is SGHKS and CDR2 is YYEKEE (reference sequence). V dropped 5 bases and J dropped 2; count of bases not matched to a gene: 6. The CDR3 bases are TGTGCCAGCAGTTCGGTACAGGGGAACTATGGCTACACCTTC. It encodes CASSSVQGNYGYTF.

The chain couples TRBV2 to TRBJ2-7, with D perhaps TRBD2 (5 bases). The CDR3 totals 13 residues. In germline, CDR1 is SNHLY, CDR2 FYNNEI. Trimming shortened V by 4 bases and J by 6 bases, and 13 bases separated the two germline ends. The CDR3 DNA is TGTGCCAGCAGTGCAAGGCCGGGAACCGAGCAGTACTTC. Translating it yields CASSARPGTEQYF.

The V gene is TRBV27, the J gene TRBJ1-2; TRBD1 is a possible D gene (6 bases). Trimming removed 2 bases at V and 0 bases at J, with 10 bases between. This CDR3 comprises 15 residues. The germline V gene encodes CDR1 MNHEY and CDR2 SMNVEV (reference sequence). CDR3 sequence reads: CASSLGQQANYGYTF. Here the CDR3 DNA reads TGTGCCAGCAGTTTAGGACAGCAAGCTAACTATGGCTACACCTTC.

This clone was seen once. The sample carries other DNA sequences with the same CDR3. The CDR3 sequence: CASSIGGHTEAFF. The CDR3 nucleotides read TGTGCCAGTAGTATAGGCGGTCACACTGAAGCTTTCTTT. The chain carries TRBV19 and TRBJ1-1; no firm D call. The germline V gene has CDR1 LNHDA and CDR2 SQIVND (reference sequence). Trimming stripped 1 base from V and 3 bases from J, with 6 bases between. This CDR3 has 13 residues.

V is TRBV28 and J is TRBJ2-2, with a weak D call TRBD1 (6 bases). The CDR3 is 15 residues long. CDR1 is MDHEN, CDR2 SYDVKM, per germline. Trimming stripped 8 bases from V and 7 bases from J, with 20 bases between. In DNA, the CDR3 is TGTGCCAGCGTTGGGGGCGCTAGAGGGGTCGGGGAGCTGTTTTTT. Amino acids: CASVGGARGVGELFF. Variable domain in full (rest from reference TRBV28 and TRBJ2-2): DVKVTQSSRYLVKRTGEKVFLECVQDMDHENMFWYRQDPGLGLRLIYFSYDVKMKEKGDIPEGYSVSREKKERFSLILESASTNQTSMYLCASVGGARGVGELFFGEGSRLTVL.

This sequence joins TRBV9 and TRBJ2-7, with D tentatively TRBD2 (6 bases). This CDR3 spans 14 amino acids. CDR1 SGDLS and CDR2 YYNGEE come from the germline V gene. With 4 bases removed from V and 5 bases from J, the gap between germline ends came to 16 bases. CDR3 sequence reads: CASSPRWEAHEQYF. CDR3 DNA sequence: TGTGCCAGCAGCCCGCGGTGGGAGGCCCACGAGCAGTACTTC.

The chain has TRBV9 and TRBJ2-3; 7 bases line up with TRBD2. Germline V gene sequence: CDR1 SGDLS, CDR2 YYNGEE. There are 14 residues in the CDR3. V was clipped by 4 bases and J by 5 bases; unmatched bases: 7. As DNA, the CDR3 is TGTGCCAGCAGCTCGGGACTATCCGGAGATACGCAGTATTTT. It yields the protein CASSSGLSGDTQYF.

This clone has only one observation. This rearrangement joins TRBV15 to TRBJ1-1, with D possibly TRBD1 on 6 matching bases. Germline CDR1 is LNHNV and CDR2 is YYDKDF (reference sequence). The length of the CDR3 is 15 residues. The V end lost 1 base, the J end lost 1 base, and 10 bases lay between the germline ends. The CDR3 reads CATSRGRTANTEAFF. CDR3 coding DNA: TGTGCCACCAGCAGAGGGAGGACAGCGAACACTGAAGCTTTCTTT.

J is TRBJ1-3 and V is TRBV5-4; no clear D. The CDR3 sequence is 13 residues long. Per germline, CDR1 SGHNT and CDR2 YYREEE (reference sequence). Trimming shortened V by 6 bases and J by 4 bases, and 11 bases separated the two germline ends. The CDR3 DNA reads TGTGCCAGCACCCCACGGGGAGGAAACACCATATATTTT. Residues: CASTPRGGNTIYF.

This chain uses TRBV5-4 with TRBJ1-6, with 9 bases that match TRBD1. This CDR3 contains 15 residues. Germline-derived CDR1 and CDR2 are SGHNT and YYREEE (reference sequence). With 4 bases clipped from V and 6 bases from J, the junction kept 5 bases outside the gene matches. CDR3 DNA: TGTGCCAGCAGCGCCGGACAGGGGAGTAATTCACCCCTCCACTTT. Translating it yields CASSAGQGSNSPLHF.

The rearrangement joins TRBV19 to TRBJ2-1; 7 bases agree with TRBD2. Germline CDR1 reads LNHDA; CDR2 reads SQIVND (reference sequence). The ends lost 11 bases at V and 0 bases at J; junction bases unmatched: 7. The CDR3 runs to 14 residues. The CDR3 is CASSGGSSYNEQFF. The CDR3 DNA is TGTGCCTCCTCGGGGGGAAGCTCCTACAATGAGCAGTTCTTC.

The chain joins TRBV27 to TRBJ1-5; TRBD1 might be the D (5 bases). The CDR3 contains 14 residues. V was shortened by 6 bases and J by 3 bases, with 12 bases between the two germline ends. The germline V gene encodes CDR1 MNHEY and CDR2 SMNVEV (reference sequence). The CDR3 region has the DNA TGTGCCAGCAGCGGGGGGAGGAACAATCAGCCCCAGCATTTT. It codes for CASSGGRNNQPQHF.

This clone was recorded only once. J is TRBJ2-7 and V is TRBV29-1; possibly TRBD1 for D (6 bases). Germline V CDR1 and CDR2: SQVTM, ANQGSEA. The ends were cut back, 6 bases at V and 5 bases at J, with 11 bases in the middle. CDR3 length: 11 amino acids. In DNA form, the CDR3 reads TGCAGCGTACAGGGATTCGACGAGCAGTACTTC. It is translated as CSVQGFDEQYF.

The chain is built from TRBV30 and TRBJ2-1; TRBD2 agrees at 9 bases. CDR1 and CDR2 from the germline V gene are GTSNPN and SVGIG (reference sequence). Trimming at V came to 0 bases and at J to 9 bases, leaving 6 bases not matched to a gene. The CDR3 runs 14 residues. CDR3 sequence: CAWSVAGGYGEQFF. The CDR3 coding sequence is TGTGCCTGGAGTGTAGCGGGGGGTTATGGTGAGCAGTTCTTC.

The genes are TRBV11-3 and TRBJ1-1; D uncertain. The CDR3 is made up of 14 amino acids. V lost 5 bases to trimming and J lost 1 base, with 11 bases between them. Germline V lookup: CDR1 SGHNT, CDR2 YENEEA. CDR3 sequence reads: CASSLTGRNTEAFF. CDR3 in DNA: TGTGCCAGCAGCCTGACCGGGAGGAACACTGAAGCTTTCTTT.

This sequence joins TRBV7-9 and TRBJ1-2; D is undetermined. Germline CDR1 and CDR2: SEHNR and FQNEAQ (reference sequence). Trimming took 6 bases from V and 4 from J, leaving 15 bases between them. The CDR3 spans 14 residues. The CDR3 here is CASRIGESGYGYTF. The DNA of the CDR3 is TGTGCCAGCAGGATCGGGGAATCAGGCTATGGCTACACCTTC.

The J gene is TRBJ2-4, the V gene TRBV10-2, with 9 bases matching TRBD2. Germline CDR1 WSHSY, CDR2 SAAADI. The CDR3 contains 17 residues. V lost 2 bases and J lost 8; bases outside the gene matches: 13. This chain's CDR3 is CASSETGLAHLVDIQYF. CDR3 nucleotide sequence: TGCGCCAGCAGTGAGACGGGACTAGCACACCTTGTGGACATTCAGTACTTC.

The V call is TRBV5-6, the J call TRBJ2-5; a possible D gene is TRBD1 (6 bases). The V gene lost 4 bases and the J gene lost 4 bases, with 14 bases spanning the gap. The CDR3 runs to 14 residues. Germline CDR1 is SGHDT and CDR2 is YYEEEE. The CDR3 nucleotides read TGTGCCAGCAGCCACCTTGAGACAGGAGAGACCCAGTACTTC. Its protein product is CASSHLETGETQYF.